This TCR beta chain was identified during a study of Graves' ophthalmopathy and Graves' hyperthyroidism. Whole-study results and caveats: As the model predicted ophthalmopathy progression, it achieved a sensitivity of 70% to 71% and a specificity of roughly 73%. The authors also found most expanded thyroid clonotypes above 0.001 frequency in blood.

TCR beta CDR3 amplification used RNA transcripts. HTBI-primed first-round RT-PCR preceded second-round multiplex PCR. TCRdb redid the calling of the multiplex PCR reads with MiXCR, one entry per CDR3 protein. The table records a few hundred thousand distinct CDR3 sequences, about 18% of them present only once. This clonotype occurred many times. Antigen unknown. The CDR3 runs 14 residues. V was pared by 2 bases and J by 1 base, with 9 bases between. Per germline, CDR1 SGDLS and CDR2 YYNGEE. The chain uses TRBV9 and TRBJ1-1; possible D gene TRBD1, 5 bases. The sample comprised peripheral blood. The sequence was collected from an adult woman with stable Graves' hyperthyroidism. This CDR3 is CASSVLGQNTEAFF. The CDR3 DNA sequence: TGTGCCAGCAGCGTTCTCGGACAGAACACTGAAGCTTTCTTT.